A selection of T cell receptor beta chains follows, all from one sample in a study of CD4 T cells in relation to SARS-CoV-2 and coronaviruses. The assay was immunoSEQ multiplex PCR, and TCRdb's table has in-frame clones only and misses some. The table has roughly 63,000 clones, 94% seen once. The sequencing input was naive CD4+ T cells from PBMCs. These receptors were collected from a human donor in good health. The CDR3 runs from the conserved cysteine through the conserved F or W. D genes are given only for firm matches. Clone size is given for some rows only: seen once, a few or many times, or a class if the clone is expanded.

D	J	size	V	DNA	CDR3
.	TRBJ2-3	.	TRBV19	TGTGCCAGTAGAGGTAGGGCCGTTGGCAGCGCTAACCAGTATTTT	CASRGRAVGSANQYF
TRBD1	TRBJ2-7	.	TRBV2	TGTGCCAGCAAAACCACCTCCGGGACAGGCAGCGAGCAGTACTTC	CASKTTSGTGSEQYF
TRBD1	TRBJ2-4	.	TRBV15	TGTGCCACTGGACAGGCCGTAGCCAAAAACATTCAGTACTTC	CATGQAVAKNIQYF
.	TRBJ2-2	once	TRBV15	TGTGCCACCAGCACAAACAGGGGCGGGGTCGGGGAGCTGTTTTTT	CATSTNRGGVGELFF
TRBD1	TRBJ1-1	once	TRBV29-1	TGCAGCGTTGAAGCCCGGACAGGGAACACTGAAGCTTTCTTT	CSVEARTGNTEAFF
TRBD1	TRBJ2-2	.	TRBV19	TGTGCCAGTAGTATTTCAGACAGGGGAACCGGGGAGCTGTTTTTT	CASSISDRGTGELFF
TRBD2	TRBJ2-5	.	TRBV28	TGTGCCAGCAGCCCAGCCCTACTAGCGGGAGGGAAAGAGACCCAGTACTTC	CASSPALLAGGKETQYF
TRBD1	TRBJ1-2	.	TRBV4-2	TGTGCCAGCAGCCAAGAAGATTGGACAGGGGGTCACTATGGCTACACCTTC	CASSQEDWTGGHYGYTF
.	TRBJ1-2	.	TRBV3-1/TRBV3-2	TGTGCCAGCAGCCAAGAACCCTCAGGGCTCGGTGGCTACACCTTC	CASSQEPSGLGGYTF
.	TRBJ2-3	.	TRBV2	TGTGCCAGCAGTGAAGAAGGGGGTGGATCCGGCGGGAGAAGGGATACGCAGTATTTT	CASSEEGGGSGGRRDTQYF
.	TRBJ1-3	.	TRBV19	TGTGCCAGTAGTATCGGAAATACTGGAAACACCATATATTTT	CASSIGNTGNTIYF
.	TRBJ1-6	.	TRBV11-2	TGTGCCAGCAGCTTAGGGTCGGGCTCACCCCTCCACTTT	CASSLGSGSPLHF
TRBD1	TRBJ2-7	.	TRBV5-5	TGTGCCAGCAGCTTGGGTGGGACAGGGACCTACGAGCAGTACTTC	CASSLGGTGTYEQYF
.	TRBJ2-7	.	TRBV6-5	TGTGCCACAACTCCTGGATATTTCCCGAGGGAGCAGTACTTC	CATTPGYFPREQYF
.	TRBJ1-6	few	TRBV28	TGTGCCAGCAGTTTTAACAGGGCCAATTCACCCCTCCACTTT	CASSFNRANSPLHF
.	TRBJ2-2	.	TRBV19	TGTGCCAGTAGTATAGCTGAACTAAACACCGGGGAGCTGTTTTTT	CASSIAELNTGELFF
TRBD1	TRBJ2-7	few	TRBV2	TGTGCCAGCAGTTCGCAGGGGGCGGAGGCCAGCCAGCAGTACTTC	CASSSQGAEASQQYF
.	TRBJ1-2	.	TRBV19	TGTGCCAGTAGTATTTTCAGGCCCGGGGGGGAGAACTATGGCTACACCTTC	CASSIFRPGGENYGYTF
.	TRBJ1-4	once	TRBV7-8	TGTGCCAGCAGCTTACAGGGTTTTTCGACTAATGAAAAACTGTTTTTT	CASSLQGFSTNEKLFF
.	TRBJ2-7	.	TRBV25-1	TGTGCCAGCAGTGACGAGGGGACTGGCCTCTACGAGCAGTACTTC	CASSDEGTGLYEQYF
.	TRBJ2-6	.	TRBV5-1	TGCGCCAGCAGCTTGGGCCAGCTTGGGGGGGCCAACGTCCTGACTTTC	CASSLGQLGGANVLTF
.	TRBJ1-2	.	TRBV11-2	TGTGCCAGCAGCTTAGTCGGGGCAGCTGGCTACACCTTC	CASSLVGAAGYTF
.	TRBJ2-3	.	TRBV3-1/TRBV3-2	TGTGCCAGCAGCGGATTGGGGGGGCTTTACACAGATACGCAGTATTTT	CASSGLGGLYTDTQYF
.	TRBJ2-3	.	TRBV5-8	TGTGCCAGCGGACCGTTCGGGGGGCTGAGCACAGATACGCAGTATTTT	CASGPFGGLSTDTQYF
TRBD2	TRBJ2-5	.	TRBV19	TGTGCCAGTAGCGACAGACTAGCTCTTGGAAGGGAGACCCAGTACTTC	CASSDRLALGRETQYF
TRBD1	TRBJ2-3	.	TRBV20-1	TGCAGTGCTAGTATCCGGGACAGTGGCACAGATACGCAGTATTTT	CSASIRDSGTDTQYF
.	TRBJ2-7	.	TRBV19	TGTGCCAGTAGTATACAGGGGCTCTCCTACGAGCAGTACTTC	CASSIQGLSYEQYF
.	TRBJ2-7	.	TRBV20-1	TGCAGTGCTAGTGGGGCGGAGAGATGGCGGCAGTACTTC	CSASGAERWRQYF
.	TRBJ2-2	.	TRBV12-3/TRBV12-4	TGTGCCAGCAGTTTACTGGGGTCCGGGGAGCTGTTTTTT	CASSLLGSGELFF
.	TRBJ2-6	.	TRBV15	TGTGCCACCAGCAGAGATAAAAGCTCTGGGGCCAACGTCCTGACTTTC	CATSRDKSSGANVLTF
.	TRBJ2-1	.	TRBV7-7	TGTGCCAGCAGCTTAGGCAGGTCTGTCTACAATGAGCAGTTCTTC	CASSLGRSVYNEQFF
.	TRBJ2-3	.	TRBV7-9	TGTGCCAGCAGCTTAGCAAGCACAGATACGCAGTATTTT	CASSLASTDTQYF
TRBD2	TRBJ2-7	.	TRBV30	TGTGCCTGGAGAGTCGGGGGGGGGCCAGGCGAGCAGTACTTC	CAWRVGGGPGEQYF
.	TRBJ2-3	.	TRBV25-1	TGTGCCAGCAGTGAAGGCGACACGGGGCGTCCTACGCAGTATTTT	CASSEGDTGRPTQYF
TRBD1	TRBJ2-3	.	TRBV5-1	TGCGCCAGCAGCTGGGGACAGGCCCCCACAGATACGCAGTATTTT	CASSWGQAPTDTQYF
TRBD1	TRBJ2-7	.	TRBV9	TGTGCCAGCAGCTCTCCGGACAGGGGCCCCTACGAGCAGTACTTC	CASSSPDRGPYEQYF
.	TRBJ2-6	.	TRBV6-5	TGTGCCACCAAGACAAGGGCTACTGGGGCCAACGTCCTGACTTTC	CATKTRATGANVLTF
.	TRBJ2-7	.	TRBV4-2	TGTGCCAGCAGCCAAGATTCAGGGTTTGGCGAGCAGTACTTC	CASSQDSGFGEQYF
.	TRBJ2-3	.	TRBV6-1	TGTGCCAGCAGTGAAGAGGGGCCCCCGTACACAGATACGCAGTATTTT	CASSEEGPPYTDTQYF
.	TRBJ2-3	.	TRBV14	TGTGCCAGCAGCCAAGTGGGAAAGGTACACACAGATACGCAGTATTTT	CASSQVGKVHTDTQYF
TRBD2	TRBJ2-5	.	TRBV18	TGTGCCAGCTCACGAGGACTAGCGGGACAAGAGACCCAGTACTTC	CASSRGLAGQETQYF
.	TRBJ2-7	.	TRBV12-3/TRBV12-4	TGTGCCAGCAGTTTAAGGGGCCCCGAGCAGTACTTC	CASSLRGPEQYF
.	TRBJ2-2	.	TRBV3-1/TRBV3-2	TGTGCCAGCAGCCAAGTGGGGAGGAACACCGGGGAGCTGTTTTTT	CASSQVGRNTGELFF
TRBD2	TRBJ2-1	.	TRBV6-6	TGTGCCAGCAGTCGACCGGGACTAGCGGGAACCAATGAGCAGTTCTTC	CASSRPGLAGTNEQFF
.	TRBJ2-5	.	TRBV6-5	TGTGCCAGCACTCCCGGCGACACGGCCGGGACCCAGTACTTC	CASTPGDTAGTQYF
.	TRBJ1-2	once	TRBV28	TGTGCCAGCAGCCGGGGGGCAGGTGGGAACTATGGCTACACCTTC	CASSRGAGGNYGYTF
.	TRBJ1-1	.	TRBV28	TGTGCCAGCAGTCCTCCGACAGGTTTAAAAGCTTTCTTT	CASSPPTGLKAFF
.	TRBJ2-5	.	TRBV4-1	TGCGCCAGCAGCCAAAACGAAGAGACCCAGTACTTC	CASSQNEETQYF
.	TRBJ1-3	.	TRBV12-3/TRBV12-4	TGTGCCAGCAGGCAGGGAGATGGAAACACCATATATTTT	CASRQGDGNTIYF
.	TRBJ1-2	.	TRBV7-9	TGTGCCAGCAGTTTCGGGAACGGTGGTGGCTACACCTTC	CASSFGNGGGYTF
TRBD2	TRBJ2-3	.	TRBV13	TGTGCCAGCAGCTTATCAGTTAGGAGGGAGGGTTACACAGATACGCAGTATTTT	CASSLSVRREGYTDTQYF
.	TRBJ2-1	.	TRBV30	TGTGCCTGGAGCACTAGGTACAATGAGCAGTTCTTC	CAWSTRYNEQFF
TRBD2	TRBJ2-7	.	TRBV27	TGTGCCAGCAGTTCCCTCAGCGGGACTACCTACGAGCAGTACTTC	CASSSLSGTTYEQYF
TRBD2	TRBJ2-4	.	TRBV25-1	TGTGCCAGCAGTGATCGGGAGGGGACCAAAAACATTCAGTACTTC	CASSDREGTKNIQYF
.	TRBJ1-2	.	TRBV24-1	TGTGCCACCAGTGAAAAGGGATATGGCTACACCTTC	CATSEKGYGYTF
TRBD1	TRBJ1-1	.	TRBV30	TGTGCCTGGAGTCTTGGACAGGGAAACACTGAAGCTTTCTTT	CAWSLGQGNTEAFF
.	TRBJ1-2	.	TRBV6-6	TGTGCCAGCAGCCCCTGGGGAGGTCGCGTAGGCTACACCTTC	CASSPWGGRVGYTF
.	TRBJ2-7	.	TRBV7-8	TGTGCCAGCAGCTTAGAGATTAGCCGATCCTACGAGCAGTACTTC	CASSLEISRSYEQYF
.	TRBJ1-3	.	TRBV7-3	TGTGCCAGCAGCTTAACGGGCAGGGCTGGAAACACCATATATTTT	CASSLTGRAGNTIYF
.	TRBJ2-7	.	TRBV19	TGTGCCAGTAGTACGAGGCCGGGACAAACACCCTACGAGCAGTACTTC	CASSTRPGQTPYEQYF